Below, one T cell receptor (beta chain) is given with its context. Its antigen is not known. CDR3 length: 14 amino acids. Trimming shortened V by 0 bases and J by 6 bases, and 11 bases separated the two germline ends. The germline V gene encodes CDR1 LGHNA and CDR2 YSLEER. These data belong to a study of regulatory T cells in long-lasting Graves disease. Study background: Persistence in Graves' disease denoted antithyroid drug use beyond 5 years alongside positive TSH receptor antibodies.

Both iRepertoire HTBI primers and Arm-PCR of CDR3 regions were used to build the TCR beta libraries. TCRdb itself ran the multiplex PCR reads through MiXCR, one entry per CDR3 protein. The table shows a few hundred thousand distinct CDR3 sequences, with around 20% occurring only once. Overall study results and limits: Persistent disease exhibited a predilection for TRBV28, TRBJ1-2 and TRBJ2-5.

Time point of the sample: persistent/refractory GD, antithyroid drugs over 5 years with positive TRAb. Preparation of the TCR library used RNA extracted from PBMCs. Patients all came to the study from an endocrinology department in Xi'an, China. The gene calls are TRBV4-3 and TRBJ1-2; D perhaps matches TRBD1 (6 bases). The source of this sequence is a female donor with Graves disease. The specimen comprised peripheral blood mononuclear cells (PBMCs), sampled when the disease was refractory, from a patient treated with antithyroid drugs. The chain's CDR3 is CASSQDRGTDGYTF. The CDR3 DNA is TGCGCCAGCAGCCAAGATAGGGGGACGGATGGCTACACCTTC.